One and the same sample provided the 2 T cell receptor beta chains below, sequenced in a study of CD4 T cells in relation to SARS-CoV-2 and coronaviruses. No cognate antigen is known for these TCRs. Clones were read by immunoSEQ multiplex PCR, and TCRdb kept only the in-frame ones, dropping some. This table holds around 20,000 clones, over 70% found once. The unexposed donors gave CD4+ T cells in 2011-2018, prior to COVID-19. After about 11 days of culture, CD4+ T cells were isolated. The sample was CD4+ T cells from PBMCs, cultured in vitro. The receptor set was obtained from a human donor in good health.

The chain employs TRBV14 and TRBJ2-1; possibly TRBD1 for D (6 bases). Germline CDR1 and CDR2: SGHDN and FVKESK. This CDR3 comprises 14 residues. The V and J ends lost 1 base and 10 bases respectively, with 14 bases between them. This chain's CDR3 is CASSQGLNRDEQFF. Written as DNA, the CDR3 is TGTGCCAGCAGCCAAGGCCTCAACAGGGACGAGCAGTTCTTC. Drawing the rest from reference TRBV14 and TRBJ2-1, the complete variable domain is EAGVTQFPSHSVIEKGQTVTLRCDPISGHDNLYWYRRVMGKEIKFLLHFVKESKQDESGMPNNRFLAERTGGTYSTLKVQPAELEDSGVYFCASSQGLNRDEQFFGPGTRLTVL.

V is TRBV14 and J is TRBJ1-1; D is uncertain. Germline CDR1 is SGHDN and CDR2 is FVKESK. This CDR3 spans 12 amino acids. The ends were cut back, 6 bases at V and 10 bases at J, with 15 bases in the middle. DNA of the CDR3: TGTGCCAGCAGTCTACAGCCTCCGAGAGCTTTCTTT. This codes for CASSLQPPRAFF.